A single sample is the source of the 20 T cell receptor beta chains below, sequenced in a study of shared clonotypes between healthy human individuals. Profiling relied on immunoSEQ multiplex PCR, and the TCRdb table lists in-frame clones only, not all of them. The top ten clones hold 0.39% of a sample with millions of clones, just over 90% of them seen once. The sequencing input was naive CD4+ T cells from PBMCs. As for subset: CD45RA+ positively selected. The receptors here all came from a man younger than 35 in good health. Some clones in this sample may be carry-over from other donors' samples.

The chain links TRBV2 to TRBJ1-3; no clear D gene. CDR3 length: 14 residues. Per germline, CDR1 SNHLY and CDR2 FYNNEI. V was pared by 3 bases and J by 0 bases, with 6 bases between. Here the CDR3 reads CASSELLSGNTIYF. The CDR3, as DNA: TGTGCCAGCAGTGAGCTACTCTCTGGAAACACCATATATTTT.

The gene calls are TRBV2 and TRBJ1-2; D is undetermined. V lost 6 bases, J lost 3 bases, and 11 bases lay in between. The CDR3 is 13 residues long. CDR1 SNHLY and CDR2 FYNNEI come from the germline V gene. The CDR3, as DNA: TGTGCCAGCAGCGCCCTAGGACACTATGGCTACACCTTC. Translated, it gives CASSALGHYGYTF.

As regards this clone: Other nucleotide sequences from this sample produce the same CDR3. This chain connects TRBV6-6 to TRBJ1-2; 10 bases line up with TRBD1. Germline loops: CDR1 MNHNY, CDR2 SVGAGI (reference sequence). The CDR3 is made up of 14 amino acids. Trimming at V came to 6 bases and at J to 1 base, leaving 2 bases not matched to a gene. The DNA for the CDR3 is TGTGCCAGCAGAGGGACAGGGGTTAACTATGGCTACACCTTC. Protein product: CASRGTGVNYGYTF.

This chain connects TRBV11-1 to TRBJ1-1; 9 bases are shared with TRBD1. The CDR3 is 16 residues long. V shed 6 bases and J 6 bases; nucleotides not matched to a gene: 14. CDR1 is SGHAT, CDR2 FQDESV, per germline (reference sequence). The CDR3 spells CASSLTGGATYAEAFF. In nucleotides, the CDR3 is TGTGCCAGCAGTCTCACAGGGGGCGCAACCTACGCTGAAGCTTTCTTT.

A note on this clone: Other nucleotide sequences in the sample specify the same CDR3. The genes are TRBV5-1 and TRBJ2-2, with D possibly being TRBD1 (5 bases). CDR1 is SGHRS and CDR2 is YFSETQ in the germline V gene. Trimming shortened V by 4 bases and J by 1 base, and 8 bases separated the two germline ends. The CDR3 runs 14 residues. In DNA, the CDR3 is TGCGCCAGCAGCAGAACAGGGAACACCGGGGAGCTGTTTTTT. Translating gives CASSRTGNTGELFF.

V gene TRBV6-6 combines with J gene TRBJ1-5, with D possibly being TRBD1 (5 bases). Germline assignment: CDR1 MNHNY and CDR2 SVGAGI (reference sequence). The V gene lost 7 bases and the J gene lost 5 bases, with 21 bases spanning the gap. This CDR3 has 16 amino acids. The DNA for the CDR3 is TGTGCCAGCATGTCGGGCCGGGGCTCCCCGTATCAGCCCCAGCATTTT. Translation gives CASMSGRGSPYQPQHF.

V usage is TRBV15 and J usage is TRBJ1-5; D is unclear. Germline V CDR1 and CDR2: LNHNV, YYDKDF (reference sequence). V lost 0 bases to trimming and J lost 2 bases, with 11 bases between them. The CDR3 is 16 residues long. The CDR3 region is CATSRDPIGGNQPQHF. The CDR3 DNA reads TGTGCCACCAGCAGAGATCCCATTGGGGGCAATCAGCCCCAGCATTTT.

The V call is TRBV28, the J call TRBJ2-7, with no clear D. This CDR3 comprises 11 residues. Germline V lookup: CDR1 MDHEN, CDR2 SYDVKM. The germline V and J ends were trimmed by 6 bases and 6 bases, with 9 bases remaining between them. CDR3 region: CASRSFGEQYF. The CDR3 DNA sequence: TGTGCCAGCAGAAGCTTCGGCGAGCAGTACTTC.

The CDR3 protein is CATSNGLGVTNEKLFF. The CDR3 DNA is TGTGCCACCAGCAATGGCCTGGGGGTAACTAATGAAAAACTGTTTTTT. The gene calls are TRBV15 and TRBJ1-4; possible D gene TRBD1, 5 bases. CDR1 LNHNV and CDR2 YYDKDF come from the germline V gene (reference sequence). The V end lost 4 bases, the J end lost 1 base, and 13 bases lay between the germline ends. This CDR3 has 16 residues.

V is TRBV10-3 and J is TRBJ2-4; D call uncertain. This CDR3 region has 14 residues. Trimming took 3 bases from V and 3 from J, leaving 9 bases between them. CDR1 ENHRY and CDR2 SYGVKD come from the germline V gene. CDR3 DNA: TGTGCCATCAGTGAAGGCCTTTTCAAAAACATTCAGTACTTC. Its protein product is CAISEGLFKNIQYF.

The chain recombines TRBV27 with TRBJ1-1, with D possibly TRBD1 on 6 matching bases. The CDR3 consists of 22 residues. V dropped 7 bases and J dropped 0 bases, with 36 bases sitting between them. Germline assignment: CDR1 MNHEY and CDR2 SMNVEV (reference sequence). CDR3: CASNKKPGGASSTLTMNTEAFF. In DNA form, the CDR3 reads TGTGCCAGCAACAAAAAGCCCGGGGGCGCGTCGTCGACGCTAACAATGAACACTGAAGCTTTCTTT.

Note on this clone: Different DNA sequences within this sample yield the same CDR3. The rearrangement joins TRBV27 to TRBJ2-3; D gene uncertain. This CDR3 contains 14 residues. Germline CDR1 MNHEY, CDR2 SMNVEV (reference sequence). V was shortened by 3 bases and J by 2 bases, with 9 bases between the two germline ends. CDR3 nucleotides: TGTGCCAGCAGTTTGCGGCAGTACACAGATACGCAGTATTTT. Protein: CASSLRQYTDTQYF.

This clone was seen just once. This chain uses TRBV5-8 with TRBJ1-2, with a possible D match to TRBD1 (6 bases). V lost 4 bases to trimming and J lost 13 bases, with 14 bases between them. CDR1 SGHTS and CDR2 YDEGEE come from the germline V gene. There are 11 residues in the CDR3. DNA of the CDR3: TGTGCCAGCAGCAGGAGGGGGGACTGCACCTTC. Protein: CASSRRGDCTF.

The J gene is TRBJ1-2, the V gene TRBV10-3; 8 bases align to TRBD1. Trimming took 6 bases from V and 8 from J; bases not matched to a gene: 8. The germline gives CDR1 ENHRY, CDR2 SYGVKD. The CDR3 length is 13 residues. Here the CDR3 DNA reads TGTGCCATCAGGGAGGGGGCAGGGGGCGGCTACACCTTC. It is translated as CAIREGAGGGYTF.

In its sample, this clone was seen once. In the same sample, other DNA sequences code for this CDR3. The chain carries TRBV5-4 and TRBJ2-5; no reliable D call. The CDR3 length is 12 residues. Trimming pared 0 bases from V and 5 bases from J, leaving 5 bases between. Germline assignment: CDR1 SGHNT and CDR2 YYREEE (reference sequence). CDR3 coding DNA: TGTGCCAGCAGCTTGGAAGGGGAGACCCAGTACTTC. It is translated as CASSLEGETQYF.

V and J are TRBV29-1 and TRBJ1-1; D not resolved. This CDR3 has 11 amino acids. Trimming took off 6 bases at V and 3 bases at J, with 8 bases between the two ends. The germline V gene encodes CDR1 SQVTM and CDR2 ANQGSEA. The CDR3 region is CSVNSDTEAFF. The CDR3 DNA sequence: TGCAGCGTCAACAGTGACACTGAAGCTTTCTTT.

V and J are TRBV7-9 and TRBJ1-5; a weak D match, TRBD1 (5 bases). The germline V gene has CDR1 SEHNR and CDR2 FQNEAQ (reference sequence). V was shortened by 3 bases and J by 7 bases, with 16 bases between the two germline ends. The length of the CDR3 is 15 residues. The CDR3 is CASSLVSGLLQPQHF. CDR3 DNA sequence: TGTGCCAGCAGCTTGGTATCAGGGCTCCTCCAGCCCCAGCATTTT.

This clone was seen a single time. The J gene is TRBJ2-7, the V gene TRBV30; D unclear. The CDR3 length is 11 residues. Per germline, CDR1 GTSNPN and CDR2 SVGIG (reference sequence). The DNA of the CDR3 is TGTGCTGCCACTAAAAGCTACGAGCAGTACTTC. This codes for CAATKSYEQYF.

The chain employs TRBV5-1 and TRBJ2-2, with D perhaps matching TRBD1 or TRBD2 (5 bases each). The CDR3 runs 16 residues. The germline V gene has CDR1 SGHRS and CDR2 YFSETQ. Trimming removed 7 bases at V and 5 bases at J, with 21 bases between. The CDR3 spells CASHPGAGFTTGELFF. In nucleotides, the CDR3 is TGCGCCAGCCACCCCGGGGCAGGGTTCACGACCGGGGAGCTGTTTTTT. Combining the CDR3 with reference TRBV5-1 and TRBJ2-2 gives the whole variable domain KAGVTQTPRYLIKTRGQQVTLSCSPISGHRSVSWYQQTPGQGLQFLFEYFSETQRNKGNFPGRFSGRQFSNSRSEMNVSTLELGDSALYLCASHPGAGFTTGELFFGEGSRLTVL.

This clone has a single count. The rearrangement uses TRBV5-8 and TRBJ2-7, with TRBD2 matching 8 bases. This CDR3 spans 14 amino acids. V gave up 5 bases and J gave up 3 bases; unmatched junction bases: 7. CDR1 SGHTS and CDR2 YDEGEE come from the germline V gene. DNA of the CDR3: TGTGCCAGCAGGTTCCTAGCGGGTAACTACGAGCAGTACTTC. This gives the protein CASRFLAGNYEQYF.